The clone carrying this TCR beta chain was seen a few times. Its antigen is not identified. Primed by a sample-barcoded 5' primer and a J-beta primer mix, a second PCR proceeded for about 6 to 12 cycles. Tagging of each cDNA molecule was performed by a template-switch adaptor with 12 random nucleotides. Via MiXCR, TCRdb re-called the 5' RACE reads, giving one row per CDR3 protein. The sample includes 1.5 million or so distinct CDR3 sequences, roughly 40% seen only once; the top ten take 7.9%. The data are from a study of blood T cells in healthy people across ages. The study's findings and limits: The study lacked donor CMV status, which possibly confounded expanded clonotype changes.

The V gene lost 7 bases and the J gene lost 0 bases, with 12 bases spanning the gap. From germline, CDR1 is LGHNA and CDR2 YNFKEQ. This CDR3 spans 14 amino acids. The rearrangement joins TRBV4-2 to TRBJ1-1; D is undetermined. The sequencing sample was made of blood. This clonotype originated in a woman under 30 in good health. The CDR3 DNA reads as TGTGCCAGCAAAGCCGGGGAAATGAACACTGAAGCTTTCTTT. The encoded protein is CASKAGEMNTEAFF.